These T cell receptor beta chains were read from a single sample in a study of T cell responses to AZD1222 COVID-19 vaccine. Profiling relied on immunoSEQ multiplex PCR, and the TCRdb table lists in-frame clones only, not all of them. Of roughly 93,000 clones in the sample, roughly 87% were seen once. The input for sequencing was peripheral blood, taken on day 0 of AZD1222 vaccination. These receptors were collected from an adult in good health. Both conserved end residues are part of each CDR3.

TRBV10-3 | CAISAGTPNYGYTF
TRBV29-1 | CSGRQGINEQFF
TRBV12-3/TRBV12-4 | CASSFPHQPQHF
TRBV28 | CASSWASTDTQYF
TRBV4-1 | CASSQDTGYLSQHF
TRBV2 | CASSLYSNQPQHF
TRBV3-1/TRBV3-2 | CASTDRRNSPLHF
TRBV5-1 | CASSLGTALNQPQHF
TRBV7-9 | CASLGPGSPLHF
TRBV30 | CAWNRPLRSTEAFF
TRBV15 | CATSRALSGNTIYF
TRBV7-2 | CASSFYTNQPQHF
TRBV7-3 | CASRERGGTGELFF
TRBV7-2 | CASSLDHYNEQFF
TRBV5-8 | CASSAGLIYFQGSYNEQFF
TRBV7-3 | CASSLNPPGLGNTEAFF
TRBV30 | CAWSPRARGNEQFF
TRBV6-7 | CASSYSRGSWNSPLHF
TRBV3-1/TRBV3-2 | CASSRGLKETQYF
TRBV19 | CASSIGAGAAYNEQFF
TRBV5-1 | CASSLTGETQYF
TRBV29-1 | CSVAGQYYYGYTF
TRBV4-1 | CASSLTGGSYEQYF
TRBV30 | CAWSRVGNSGNTIYF
TRBV28 | CASRSGTSGGPFNEQFF
TRBV11-2 | CASSMGTSGGQEQFF
TRBV27 | CASSLPQKRGLPEYSYEQYF
TRBV19 | CASSIDPPGQVNSPLHF
TRBV6-5 | CASSYGTGLSNTEAFF
TRBV5-3 | CARGQKWDNEKLFF
TRBV5-6 | CASSFGGGVSDTQYF
TRBV6-6 | CASSYSGGVTEAFF
TRBV18 | CASSPPGSNTIYF
TRBV6-5 | CASSYEGSSYEQYF
TRBV5-1 | CASSHSANYGYTF
TRBV7-2 | CASSLSRGAYTGELFF
TRBV11-2 | CASSLAGLAGSTDTQYF
TRBV3-1/TRBV3-2 | CASSLQDNYEQYF
TRBV6-2/TRBV6-3 | CASSYPASGGAGDTQYF
TRBV4-3 | CASSQEGYERDNYGYTF
TRBV19 | CASSIGQSSYNEQFF
TRBV6-1 | CASSEQGGDADTQYF
TRBV7-2 | CASSRDSWGNTIYF
TRBV5-6 | CASSLPQGRSTEAFF